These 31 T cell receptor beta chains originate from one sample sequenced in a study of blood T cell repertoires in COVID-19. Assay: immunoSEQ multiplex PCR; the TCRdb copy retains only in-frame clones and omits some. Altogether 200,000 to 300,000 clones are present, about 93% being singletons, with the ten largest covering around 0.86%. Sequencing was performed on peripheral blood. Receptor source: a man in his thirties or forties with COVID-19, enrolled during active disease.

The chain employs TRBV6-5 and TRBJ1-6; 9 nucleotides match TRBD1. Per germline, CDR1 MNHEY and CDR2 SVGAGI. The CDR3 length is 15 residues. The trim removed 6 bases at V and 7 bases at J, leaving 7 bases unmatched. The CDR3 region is CASSSGQGNNSPLHF. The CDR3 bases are TGTGCCAGCAGCTCGGGACAGGGAAACAATTCACCCCTCCACTTT.

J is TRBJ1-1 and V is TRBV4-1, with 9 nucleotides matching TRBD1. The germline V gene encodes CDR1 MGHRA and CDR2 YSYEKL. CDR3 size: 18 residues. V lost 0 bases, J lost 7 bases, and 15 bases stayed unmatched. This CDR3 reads CASSQDVKDRGGVSEAFF. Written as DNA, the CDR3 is TGCGCCAGCAGCCAAGATGTAAAGGACAGGGGTGGGGTCAGTGAAGCTTTCTTT.

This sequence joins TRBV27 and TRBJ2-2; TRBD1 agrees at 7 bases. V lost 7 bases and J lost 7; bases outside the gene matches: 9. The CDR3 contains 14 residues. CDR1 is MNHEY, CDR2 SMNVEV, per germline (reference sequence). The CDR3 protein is CASTGLRDSGELFF. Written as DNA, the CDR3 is TGTGCCAGCACCGGATTACGGGACAGCGGGGAGCTGTTTTTT.

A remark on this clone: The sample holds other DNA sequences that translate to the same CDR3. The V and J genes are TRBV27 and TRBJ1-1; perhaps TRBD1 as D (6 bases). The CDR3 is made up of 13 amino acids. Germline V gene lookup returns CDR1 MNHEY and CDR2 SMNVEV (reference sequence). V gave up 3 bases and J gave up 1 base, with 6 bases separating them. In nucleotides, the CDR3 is TGTGCCAGCAGTTTGACAGGGAACACTGAAGCTTTCTTT. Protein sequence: CASSLTGNTEAFF.

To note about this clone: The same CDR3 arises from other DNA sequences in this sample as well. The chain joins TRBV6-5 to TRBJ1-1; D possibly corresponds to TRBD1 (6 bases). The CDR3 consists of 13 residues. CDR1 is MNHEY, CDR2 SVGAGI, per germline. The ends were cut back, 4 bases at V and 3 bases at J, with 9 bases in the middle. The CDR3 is CASSLTGYTEAFF. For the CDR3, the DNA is TGTGCCAGCAGTTTGACAGGATACACTGAAGCTTTCTTT.

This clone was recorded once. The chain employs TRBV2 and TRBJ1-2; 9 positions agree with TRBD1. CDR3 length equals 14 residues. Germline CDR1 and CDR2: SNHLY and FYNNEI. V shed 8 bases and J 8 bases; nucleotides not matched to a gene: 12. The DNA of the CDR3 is TGTGCCAGCGTCCTACCGGGACAGGGTTTGGGCTACACCTTC. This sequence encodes CASVLPGQGLGYTF.

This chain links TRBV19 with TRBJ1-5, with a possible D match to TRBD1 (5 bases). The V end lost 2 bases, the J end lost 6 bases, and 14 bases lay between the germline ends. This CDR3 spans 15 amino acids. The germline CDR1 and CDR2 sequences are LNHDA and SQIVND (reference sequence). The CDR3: CASSISREVAQPQHF. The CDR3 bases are TGTGCCAGTAGTATAAGCAGGGAGGTCGCTCAGCCCCAGCATTTT.

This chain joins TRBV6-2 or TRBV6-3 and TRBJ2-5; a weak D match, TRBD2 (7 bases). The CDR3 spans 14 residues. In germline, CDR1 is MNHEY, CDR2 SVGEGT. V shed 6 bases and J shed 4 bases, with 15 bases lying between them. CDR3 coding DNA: TGTGCCAGCAGCTTCGGGGGGCTGAGAGAGACCCAGTACTTC. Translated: CASSFGGLRETQYF.

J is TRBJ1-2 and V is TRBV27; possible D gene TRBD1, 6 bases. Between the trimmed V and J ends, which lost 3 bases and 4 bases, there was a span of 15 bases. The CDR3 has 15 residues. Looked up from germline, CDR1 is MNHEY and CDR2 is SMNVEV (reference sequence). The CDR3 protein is CASSFSGGGSYGYTF. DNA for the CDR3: TGTGCCAGCAGTTTCTCGGGGGGCGGTAGCTATGGCTACACCTTC.

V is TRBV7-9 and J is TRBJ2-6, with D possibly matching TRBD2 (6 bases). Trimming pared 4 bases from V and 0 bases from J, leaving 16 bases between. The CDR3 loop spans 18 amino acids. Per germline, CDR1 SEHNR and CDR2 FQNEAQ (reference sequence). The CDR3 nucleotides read TGTGCCAGCAGCTCCTGGAGGGACGGCAACTCTGGGGCCAACGTCCTGACTTTC. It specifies CASSSWRDGNSGANVLTF.

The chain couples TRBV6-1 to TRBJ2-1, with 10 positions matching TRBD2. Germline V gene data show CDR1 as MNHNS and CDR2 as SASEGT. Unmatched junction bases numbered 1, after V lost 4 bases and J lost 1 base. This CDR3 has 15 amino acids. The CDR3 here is CASSVAGGSYNEQFF. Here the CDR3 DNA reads TGTGCCAGCAGTGTAGCGGGGGGATCCTACAATGAGCAGTTCTTC.

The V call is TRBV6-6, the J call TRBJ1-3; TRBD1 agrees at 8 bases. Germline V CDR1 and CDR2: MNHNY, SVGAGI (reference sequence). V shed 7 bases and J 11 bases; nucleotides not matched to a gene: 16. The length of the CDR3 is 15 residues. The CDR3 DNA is TGTGCCAGCACAAGGGGGCGGACAGGGATTTTCTCCATATATTTT. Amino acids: CASTRGRTGIFSIYF.

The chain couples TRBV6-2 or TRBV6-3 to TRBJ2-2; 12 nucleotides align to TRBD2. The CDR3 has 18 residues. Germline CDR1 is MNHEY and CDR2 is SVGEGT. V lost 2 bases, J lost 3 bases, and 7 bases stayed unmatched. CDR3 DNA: TGTGCCAGCAGTTACGTCCTAGCGGGGGGGCCGGACACCGGGGAGCTGTTTTTT. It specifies CASSYVLAGGPDTGELFF.

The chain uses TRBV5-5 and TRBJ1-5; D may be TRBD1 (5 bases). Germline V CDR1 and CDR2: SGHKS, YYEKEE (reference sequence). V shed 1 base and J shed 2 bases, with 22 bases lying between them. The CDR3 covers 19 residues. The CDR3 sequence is CASSLSPAQGLGGNQPQHF. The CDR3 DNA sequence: TGTGCCAGCAGCTTGAGCCCCGCCCAGGGCTTAGGTGGCAATCAGCCCCAGCATTTT.

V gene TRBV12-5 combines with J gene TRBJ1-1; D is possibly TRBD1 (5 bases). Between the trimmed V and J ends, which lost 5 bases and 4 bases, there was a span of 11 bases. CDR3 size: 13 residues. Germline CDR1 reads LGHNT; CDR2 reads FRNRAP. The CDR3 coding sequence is TGTGCTAGTGGTGGAGACAGTTCCACTGAAGCTTTCTTT. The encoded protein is CASGGDSSTEAFF.

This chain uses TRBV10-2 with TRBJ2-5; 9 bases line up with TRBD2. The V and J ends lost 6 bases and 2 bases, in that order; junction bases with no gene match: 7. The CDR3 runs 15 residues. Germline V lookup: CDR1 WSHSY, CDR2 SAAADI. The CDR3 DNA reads TGCGCCAGCAGGCCTGAAAGCGGGGGGCAAGAGACCCAGTACTTC. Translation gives CASRPESGGQETQYF.

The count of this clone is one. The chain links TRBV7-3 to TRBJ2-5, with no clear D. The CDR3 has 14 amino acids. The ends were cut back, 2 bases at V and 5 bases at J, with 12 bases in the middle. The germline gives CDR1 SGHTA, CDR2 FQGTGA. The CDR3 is CASSLVGPWETQYF. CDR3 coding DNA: TGTGCCAGCAGCTTAGTGGGCCCCTGGGAGACCCAGTACTTC.

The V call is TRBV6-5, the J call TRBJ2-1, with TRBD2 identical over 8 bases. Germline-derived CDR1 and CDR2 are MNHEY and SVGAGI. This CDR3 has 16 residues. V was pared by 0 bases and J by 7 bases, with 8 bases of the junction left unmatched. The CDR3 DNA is TGTGCCAGCAGTTACTCGGTTCGGGGGGGAGGGAATGAGCAGTTCTTC. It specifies CASSYSVRGGGNEQFF.

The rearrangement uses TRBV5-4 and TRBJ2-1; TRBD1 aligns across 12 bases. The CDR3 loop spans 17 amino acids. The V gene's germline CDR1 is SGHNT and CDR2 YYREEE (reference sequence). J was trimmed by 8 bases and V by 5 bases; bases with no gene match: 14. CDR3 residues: CASRVPPGQGAEDEQFF. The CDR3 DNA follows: TGTGCCAGCAGAGTTCCCCCGGGACAGGGGGCCGAAGATGAGCAGTTCTTC.

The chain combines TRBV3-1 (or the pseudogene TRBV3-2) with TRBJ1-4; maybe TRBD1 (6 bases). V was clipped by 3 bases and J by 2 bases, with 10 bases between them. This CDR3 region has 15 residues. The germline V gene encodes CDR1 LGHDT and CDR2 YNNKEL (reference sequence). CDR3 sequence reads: CASSQQGQTNEKLFF. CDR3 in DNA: TGTGCCAGCAGCCAGCAGGGGCAGACTAATGAAAAACTGTTTTTT.

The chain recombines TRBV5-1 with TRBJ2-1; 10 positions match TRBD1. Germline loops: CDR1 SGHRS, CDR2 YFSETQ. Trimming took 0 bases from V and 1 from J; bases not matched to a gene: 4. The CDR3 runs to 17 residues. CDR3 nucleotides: TGCGCCAGCAGCTTGGGTAGGGGACAGGGGTCCTACAATGAGCAGTTCTTC. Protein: CASSLGRGQGSYNEQFF.

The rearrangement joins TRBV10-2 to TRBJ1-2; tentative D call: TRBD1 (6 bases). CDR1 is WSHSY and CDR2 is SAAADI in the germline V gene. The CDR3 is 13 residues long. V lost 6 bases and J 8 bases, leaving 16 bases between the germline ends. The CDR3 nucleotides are TGCGCCAGCAGCAACAACAGGGTCCGCGGCTACACCTTC. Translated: CASSNNRVRGYTF.

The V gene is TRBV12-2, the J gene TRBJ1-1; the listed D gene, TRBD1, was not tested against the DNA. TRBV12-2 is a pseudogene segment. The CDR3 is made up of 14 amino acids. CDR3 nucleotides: TGTGCAAGTCGACCGGACAGGGGTTGGACTGAAGCTTTCTTT. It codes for CASRPDRGWTEAFF.

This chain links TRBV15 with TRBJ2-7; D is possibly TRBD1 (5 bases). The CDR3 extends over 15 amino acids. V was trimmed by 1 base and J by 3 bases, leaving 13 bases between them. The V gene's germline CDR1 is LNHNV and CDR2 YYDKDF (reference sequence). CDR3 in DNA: TGTGCCACCAGCAGAGCCAAAGGGGAAAGCTACGAGCAGTACTTC. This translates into CATSRAKGESYEQYF.

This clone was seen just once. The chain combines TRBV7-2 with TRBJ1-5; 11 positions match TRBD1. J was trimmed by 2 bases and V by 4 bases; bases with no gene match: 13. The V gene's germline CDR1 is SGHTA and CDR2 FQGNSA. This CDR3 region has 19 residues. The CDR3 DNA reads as TGTGCCAGCAGCTGGACGGGACAGGGGGTGGGTACGCGCAATCAGCCCCAGCATTTT. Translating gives CASSWTGQGVGTRNQPQHF.

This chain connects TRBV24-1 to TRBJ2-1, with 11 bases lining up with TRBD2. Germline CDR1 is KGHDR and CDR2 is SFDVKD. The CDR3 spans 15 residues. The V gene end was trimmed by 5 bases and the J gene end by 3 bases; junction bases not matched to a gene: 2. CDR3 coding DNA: TGTGCCACCAGTGTCACTAGCGGGGGCTACAATGAGCAGTTCTTC. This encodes CATSVTSGGYNEQFF.

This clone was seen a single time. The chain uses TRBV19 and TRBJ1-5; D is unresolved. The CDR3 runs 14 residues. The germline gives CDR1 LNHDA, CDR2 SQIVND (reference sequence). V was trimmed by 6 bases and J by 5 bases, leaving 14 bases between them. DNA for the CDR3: TGTGCCAGTAGCGCCTCAGGTTTTCATCAGCCCCAGCATTTT. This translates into CASSASGFHQPQHF.

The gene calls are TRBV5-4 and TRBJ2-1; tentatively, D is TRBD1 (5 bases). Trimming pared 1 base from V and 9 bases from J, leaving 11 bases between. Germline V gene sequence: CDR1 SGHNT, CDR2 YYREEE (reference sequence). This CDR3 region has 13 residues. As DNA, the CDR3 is TGTGCCAGCAGCTTGTCCGGCAGGGTTGAGCAGTTCTTC. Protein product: CASSLSGRVEQFF. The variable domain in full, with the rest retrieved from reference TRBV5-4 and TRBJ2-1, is ETGVTQSPTHLIKTRGQQVTLRCSSQSGHNTVSWYQQALGQGPQFIFQYYREEENGRGNFPPRFSGLQFPNYSSELNVNALELDDSALYLCASSLSGRVEQFFGPGTRLTVL.

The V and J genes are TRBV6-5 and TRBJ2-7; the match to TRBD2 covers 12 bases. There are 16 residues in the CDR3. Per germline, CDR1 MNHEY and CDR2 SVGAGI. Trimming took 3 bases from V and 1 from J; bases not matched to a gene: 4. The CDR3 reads CASSYRLAGGSYEQYF. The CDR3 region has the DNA TGTGCCAGCAGTTATCGCCTAGCGGGGGGGTCCTACGAGCAGTACTTC.

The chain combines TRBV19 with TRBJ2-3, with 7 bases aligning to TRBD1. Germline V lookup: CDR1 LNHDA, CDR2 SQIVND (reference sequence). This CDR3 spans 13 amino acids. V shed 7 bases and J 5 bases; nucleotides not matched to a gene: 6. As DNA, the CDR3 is TGTGCCAGTAAGGCCCAGGGGGTAGATACGCAGTATTTT. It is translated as CASKAQGVDTQYF.

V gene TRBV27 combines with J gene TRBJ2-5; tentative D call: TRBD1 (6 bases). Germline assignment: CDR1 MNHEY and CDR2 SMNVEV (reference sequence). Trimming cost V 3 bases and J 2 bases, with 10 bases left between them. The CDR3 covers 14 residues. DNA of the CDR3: TGTGCCAGCAGTTTGGCTGGACAGCAAGAGACCCAGTACTTC. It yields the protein CASSLAGQQETQYF.